This T cell receptor beta chain comes out of a study of T-cell reconstitution after alpha-beta-depleted transplantation in children. Construction of the TCRbeta library involved unique molecular identifiers. TCRdb reprocessed the PCR reads with MiXCR, giving one entry per CDR3 protein. The sample shows over 550,000 distinct CDR3 sequences, 10% to 13% of them seen only once. Unmatched junction bases numbered 13, after V lost 2 bases and J lost 8 bases. The CDR3 sequence is 17 residues long. Germline values: CDR1 SGHRS, CDR2 YFSETQ. The source of this sequence is a human donor who donated a stem cell graft to a child with acute myeloid leukemia. The material sequenced was PBMCs from the stem cell graft donor, taken from the stem cell graft. The chain links TRBV5-1 to TRBJ2-1; TRBD2 matches at 10 bases. This CDR3 reads CASSLYRASGSIDEQFF. CDR3 sequence (DNA): TGCGCCAGCAGCTTATACAGGGCTAGCGGGAGTATCGATGAGCAGTTCTTC.